These 20 T cell receptor beta chains originate from one sample sequenced in a study of blood T cell repertoires in COVID-19. Repertoires were generated with immunoSEQ multiplex PCR, while TCRdb's copy carries only in-frame clones and drops some. This sample has about 140,000 clones, with about 79% found just once. The sample taken for sequencing was PBMCs or T cells enriched from blood (not recorded which). The receptors come from a woman between 50 and 59 years old who had recovered from COVID-19.

This clone has more than one count but fewer than ten. The J gene is TRBJ2-7, the V gene TRBV9, with 10 nucleotides matching TRBD1. This CDR3 has 17 residues. The germline V gene encodes CDR1 SGDLS and CDR2 YYNGEE. V trimming: 0 bases; J trimming: 4 bases; junction bases outside the gene matches: 10. The CDR3 DNA is TGTGCCAGCAGCGTAGCTACGGGACAGGGGATAATTTACGAGCAGTACTTC. It encodes CASSVATGQGIIYEQYF.

V usage is TRBV7-2 and J usage is TRBJ1-1, with D unclear. This CDR3 is 13 amino acids long. Trimming left V 5 bases short and J 4 bases short, with 11 bases between. Germline lookup yields CDR1 SGHTA and CDR2 FQGNSA. CDR3 in amino acids: CASSPYMATEAFF. DNA of the CDR3: TGTGCCAGCAGCCCATACATGGCCACTGAAGCTTTCTTT.

The chain carries TRBV19 and TRBJ2-2; possible D gene TRBD1, 6 bases. Deletions cut 9 bases from V and 1 base from J, with 9 bases between. The CDR3 runs 13 residues. The germline CDR1 and CDR2 sequences are LNHDA and SQIVND (reference sequence). The CDR3 sequence is CASKGQNTGELFF. The CDR3, as DNA: TGTGCCAGCAAGGGACAGAACACCGGGGAGCTGTTTTTT.

The gene calls are TRBV29-1 and TRBJ2-2, with TRBD1 matching over 7 bases. The CDR3 length is 14 residues. The germline gives CDR1 SQVTM, CDR2 ANQGSEA. V trimming: 5 bases; J trimming: 2 bases; junction bases outside the gene matches: 5. CDR3 amino acids: CSVSDRVNTGELFF. The DNA of the CDR3 is TGCAGCGTTTCTGACAGGGTCAACACCGGGGAGCTGTTTTTT.

In its sample, this clone was seen once. The chain employs TRBV7-9 and TRBJ2-7, with a possible D match to TRBD1 (6 bases). The germline CDR1 and CDR2 sequences are SEHNR and FQNEAQ (reference sequence). Trimming took 2 bases from V and 2 from J, leaving 10 bases between them. The CDR3 runs to 14 residues. CDR3 sequence (DNA): TGTGCCAGCAGCTTACCACAGGGACCCTACGAGCAGTACTTC. Protein sequence: CASSLPQGPYEQYF.

The chain uses TRBV18 and TRBJ2-1; TRBD2 aligns across 13 bases. The J segment lost 6 bases and the V segment lost 5 bases, leaving 4 bases of the junction unmatched. CDR3 length: 15 amino acids. Looked up from germline, CDR1 is KGHSH and CDR2 is LQKENI. CDR3 coding DNA: TGTGCCAGCTCAAAGGGACTAGCGGGACCCAATGAGCAGTTCTTC. This gives the protein CASSKGLAGPNEQFF.

The chain is built from TRBV13 and TRBJ2-7, with TRBD1 matching over 8 bases. V lost 2 bases to trimming and J lost 2 bases; unmatched junction nucleotides: 5. Per the germline V gene, CDR1 is PRHDT and CDR2 is FYEKMQ (reference sequence). The CDR3 consists of 15 residues. CDR3 sequence reads: CASSLQGAVTYEQYF. DNA for the CDR3: TGTGCCAGCAGCTTACAGGGGGCTGTCACCTACGAGCAGTACTTC.

The chain uses TRBV10-3 and TRBJ1-5; 7 nucleotides line up with TRBD1. With 4 bases clipped from V and 0 bases from J, the junction kept 12 bases outside the gene matches. This CDR3 is 18 amino acids long. The germline gives CDR1 ENHRY, CDR2 SYGVKD. CDR3: CAISAGQGGSDSNQPQHF. As DNA, the CDR3 is TGTGCCATCAGTGCGGGGCAGGGGGGATCGGATAGCAATCAGCCCCAGCATTTT.

The chain links TRBV23-1 to TRBJ2-7; 10 bases fit TRBD1. TRBV23-1 is known as an ORF, though its function is uncertain. V lost 6 bases to trimming and J lost 3 bases; unmatched junction nucleotides: 17. CDR3 length equals 18 residues. The CDR3 is CASSRALPGTGDIYEQYF. The CDR3 DNA reads as TGCGCCAGCAGCCGCGCTTTGCCTGGGACAGGGGATATCTACGAGCAGTACTTC.

This clone was picked up a small number of times. The chain carries TRBV5-1 and TRBJ2-1; the match to TRBD1 covers 7 bases. V lost 4 bases and J lost 3; bases outside the gene matches: 10. The CDR3 sequence is 16 residues long. CDR1 is SGHRS and CDR2 is YFSETQ in the germline V gene. The CDR3 sequence: CASSPGQEDIYNEQFF. The CDR3 coding sequence is TGCGCCAGCAGCCCCGGACAGGAAGACATCTACAATGAGCAGTTCTTC.

The chain is built from TRBV5-6 and TRBJ1-1; D gene unclear. The V gene's germline CDR1 is SGHDT and CDR2 YYEEEE. V dropped 3 bases and J dropped 10 bases, with 10 bases sitting between them. CDR3 length: 11 amino acids. This CDR3 is CASSSGMGAFF. The CDR3 DNA reads as TGTGCCAGCAGCTCAGGTATGGGAGCTTTCTTT.

The rearrangement links TRBV4-1 to TRBJ2-2; TRBD1 matches at 7 bases. The germline CDR1 and CDR2 sequences are MGHRA and YSYEKL. With V trimmed by 2 bases and J by 9 bases, 9 bases remained unmatched. CDR3 length: 15 residues. This chain's CDR3 is CASSQPRDSHRELFF. For the CDR3, the DNA is TGCGCCAGCAGCCAACCCCGGGACAGCCACCGGGAGCTGTTTTTT.

The chain uses TRBV5-1 and TRBJ1-2; TRBD1 aligns across 7 bases. J was trimmed by 4 bases and V by 4 bases; bases with no gene match: 10. The CDR3 has 15 residues. The germline V gene has CDR1 SGHRS and CDR2 YFSETQ. The CDR3 region has the DNA TGCGCCAGCAGCCCAGACAGGGAGAGGGGCTATGGCTACACCTTC. Amino acid sequence: CASSPDRERGYGYTF.

The V and J genes are TRBV5-1 and TRBJ2-4, with a tentative D call TRBD1 (5 bases). The germline CDR1 and CDR2 sequences are SGHRS and YFSETQ. The CDR3 runs to 14 residues. With 4 bases removed from V and 2 bases from J, the gap between germline ends came to 10 bases. The DNA for the CDR3 is TGCGCCAGCAGCGTTAGGGGAACCAAAAACATTCAGTACTTC. Protein sequence: CASSVRGTKNIQYF.

The chain joins TRBV12-5 to TRBJ2-2; D is perhaps TRBD1 (5 bases). The germline gives CDR1 LGHNT, CDR2 FRNRAP. The V end lost 0 bases, the J end lost 2 bases, and 7 bases lay between the germline ends. CDR3 length equals 15 residues. The CDR3 nucleotides read TGTGCTAGTGGTTTGGTTCAGGGCAACACCGGGGAGCTGTTTTTT. Protein sequence: CASGLVQGNTGELFF.

The gene calls are TRBV28 and TRBJ2-3, with TRBD1 matching over 9 bases. Trimming cost V 8 bases and J 3 bases; bases outside gene matches: 9. The CDR3 runs 15 residues. Per germline, CDR1 MDHEN and CDR2 SYDVKM. The CDR3 is CASLRTGARTDTQYF. The CDR3 nucleotides are TGTGCCAGCTTACGGACAGGGGCGCGGACAGATACGCAGTATTTT.

This chain uses TRBV11-2 with TRBJ2-5, with 8 bases matching TRBD2. Germline lookup yields CDR1 SGHAT and CDR2 FQNNGV. V was pared by 1 base and J by 0 bases, with 10 bases of the junction left unmatched. The CDR3 extends over 18 amino acids. CDR3 protein: CASSLASGGLGYQETQYF. The CDR3 nucleotides are TGTGCCAGCAGCTTAGCGAGCGGGGGCCTCGGGTACCAAGAGACCCAGTACTTC. Full variable domain (rest looked up from reference TRBV11-2 and TRBJ2-5): EAGVAQSPRYKIIEKRQSVAFWCNPISGHATLYWYQQILGQGPKLLIQFQNNGVVDDSQLPKDRFSAERLKGVDSTLKIQPAKLEDSAVYLCASSLASGGLGYQETQYFGPGTRLLVL.

The chain couples TRBV7-3 to TRBJ1-5; no firm D call. This CDR3 is 12 amino acids long. Germline CDR1 is SGHTA and CDR2 is FQGTGA. V lost 3 bases and J lost 4, with 4 bases in between. This CDR3 reads CASSFQNQPQHF. Written as DNA, the CDR3 is TGTGCCAGCAGCTTCCAGAATCAGCCCCAGCATTTT.

The chain combines TRBV6-5 with TRBJ2-1; D is ambiguous. CDR1 and CDR2 (germline): MNHEY, SVGAGI. Between the trimmed V and J ends, which lost 3 bases and 8 bases, there was a span of 5 bases. The CDR3 sequence is 11 residues long. The CDR3: CASSYLYEQFF. As DNA, the CDR3 is TGTGCCAGCAGTTATTTATATGAGCAGTTCTTC.

The chain has TRBV5-6 and TRBJ1-2; D not resolved. The CDR3 contains 15 residues. Per the germline V gene, CDR1 is SGHDT and CDR2 is YYEEEE. The V end was cut by 4 bases, the J end by 2 bases, with 15 bases between. The CDR3 here is CASSPKSGNNYGYTF. CDR3 DNA sequence: TGTGCCAGCAGCCCTAAATCGGGGAACAACTATGGCTACACCTTC. Filled out from reference TRBV5-6 and TRBJ1-2, the complete variable domain reads DAGVTQSPTHLIKTRGQQVTLRCSPKSGHDTVSWYQQALGQGPQFIFQYYEEEERQRGNFPDRFSGHQFPNYSSELNVNALLLGDSALYLCASSPKSGNNYGYTFGSGTRLTVV.